This TCR beta chain was identified in a study of cytomegalovirus exposure and HLA in healthy donors. Points from the study as a whole: A later analysis linked a missense DCLRE1C variant to TCR beta V- and J-gene trimming. A later analysis found TCR association rates differed by HLA locus, highest for DRB1 and lowest for HLA-C.

Germline lookup yields CDR1 MNHEY and CDR2 SVGAGI. The CDR3 runs 14 residues. As concerns this clone: Its specificity is unknown. The junction departs from germline at one end; a sequencing error may be responsible.

Each donor's status was that of a healthy bone marrow donor. Nominal health characterized the donors when sampled, though unrecorded immune exposures were likely. In the PCR, 60 Vbeta and 13 Jbeta primers were used. Libraries were prepared by immunoSEQ multiplex PCR; TCRdb keeps only in-frame clonotypes and omits some of them. This sample carries 150,000 or so clones, over 70% of them seen once, and the ten largest clones take 1% to 1.5%. Sequenced input: PBMCs. The origin of this receptor is a man aged 50 to 59 in good health and CMV-seropositive. The chain couples TRBV6-5 to TRBJ1-1, with 8 bases identical to TRBD1. In nucleotides, the CDR3 is TGTGCCAGCAGTGACTCCGGGAGACAGGGGAGGGCTTTCTTT. Translating it yields CASSDSGRQGRAFF.